A selection of T cell receptor beta chains follows, all from one sample in a study of cytomegalovirus exposure and HLA in healthy donors. TCRdb's copy holds only in-frame clones and misses some; the assay was immunoSEQ multiplex PCR. The sample includes 100,000 to 150,000 clones, roughly 10% seen only once; the top ten take 4.6%. Sequencing input: PBMCs. The receptors originated from a woman under 30 in good health and CMV-seropositive. CDR3s leave out the opening cysteine and the closing phenylalanine or tryptophan.

v_call	j_call	cdr3_aa
TRBV29-1	TRBJ1-1	SVENRAGNTEAF
TRBV7-7	TRBJ1-3	ASSSGPALTAGNTIY
TRBV10-3	TRBJ1-1	AISISRDTEAF
TRBV6-5	TRBJ1-2	ASSYSSQGNYGYT
TRBV5-1	TRBJ2-6	ASRSPQQLPAGANVLT
TRBV11-2	TRBJ2-5	ASSHLQGEGSEETQY
TRBV9	TRBJ2-1	ASSVSTHLGDEQF
TRBV28	TRBJ1-2	ASRQGNYGYT
TRBV4-1	TRBJ2-1	ASSVRGSEQF
TRBV7-9	TRBJ2-1	ASSRTSGRSSYNEQF
TRBV21-1	TRBJ2-2	ASSKGWTSNTGELF
TRBV11-2	TRBJ2-5	ASSLVGYGETQY
TRBV5-1	TRBJ2-3	ASSLVRGGADTQY
TRBV15	TRBJ1-4	ATSRSTGSTNEKLF
TRBV5-1	TRBJ1-3	ASSLAGTGGNTIY
TRBV6-1	TRBJ2-3	ASLLLGGTDTQY
TRBV5-6	TRBJ1-1	ASSLRGEAF
TRBV30	TRBJ2-1	AWSVYDNEQF
TRBV30	TRBJ1-1	AGTVNMNTEAF
TRBV15	TRBJ1-2	ATSTPTGEVRGYT
TRBV6-1	TRBJ1-4	ASSTGQGSEKLF
TRBV5-4	TRBJ2-7	ASSLEGASYEQY
TRBV6-1	TRBJ2-2	ASSERKDGELF
TRBV28	TRBJ2-1	ASRQRGGKNEQF
TRBV7-2	TRBJ2-1	ASSSLAGTSYNEQF
TRBV19	TRBJ2-6	ASSMQGSGANVLT
TRBV2	TRBJ1-1	ASKGAVGNTEAF
TRBV19	TRBJ2-7	ASSPNYYEQY
TRBV28	TRBJ1-4	ASSSPGATNEKLF
TRBV5-6	TRBJ1-5	ASSFGTAGQPQH
TRBV2	TRBJ2-1	ASSFSGSDEQF
TRBV6-1	TRBJ2-1	ASSGLAGPSYNEQF
TRBV4-1	TRBJ2-1	ASSHGPGHSYNEQF
TRBV5-1	TRBJ2-1	ASSLGGTSGKDNEQF
TRBV19	TRBJ2-3	ACRLTRGTDTQY
TRBV7-2	TRBJ1-5	ASSLFGTGVGQPQH
TRBV27	TRBJ1-2	ASSPQINYGYT
TRBV19	TRBJ1-4	ASRSRGRSNEKLF
TRBV5-1	TRBJ2-7	ASSSPSGRGDYEQY
TRBV13	TRBJ2-3	ASRSTREDRTDTQY
TRBV6-5	TRBJ1-4	ASALPGGKLF
TRBV28	TRBJ1-4	ASSLAGREKLF
TRBV7-2	TRBJ1-6	ASSRGQTLNSPLH
TRBV5-6	TRBJ1-2	ASSTGGVGYGYT
TRBV7-9	TRBJ2-5	ASSPTSGEQETQY
TRBV10-1	TRBJ2-1	ASSESGSSGNYNEQF
TRBV28	TRBJ1-1	ASDSMNTEAF
TRBV5-6	TRBJ1-2	ASSPMTGLDT
TRBV9	TRBJ2-1	ASSPAGGPNEQF
TRBV27	TRBJ1-2	ASSPRTGINYGYP
TRBV6-1	TRBJ1-1	ASSSRDRLNTEAF
TRBV6-6	TRBJ2-5	ASSQYRGETQY
TRBV4-2	TRBJ1-5	ASSRDRSNQPQH
TRBV5-5	TRBJ2-7	ASSLALYEQY
TRBV5-1	TRBJ2-2	ASSGGLAGSNTGELF
TRBV5-1	TRBJ1-1	ASSFSGIPEAF
TRBV6-5	TRBJ2-3	ASSPPGFTDTQY